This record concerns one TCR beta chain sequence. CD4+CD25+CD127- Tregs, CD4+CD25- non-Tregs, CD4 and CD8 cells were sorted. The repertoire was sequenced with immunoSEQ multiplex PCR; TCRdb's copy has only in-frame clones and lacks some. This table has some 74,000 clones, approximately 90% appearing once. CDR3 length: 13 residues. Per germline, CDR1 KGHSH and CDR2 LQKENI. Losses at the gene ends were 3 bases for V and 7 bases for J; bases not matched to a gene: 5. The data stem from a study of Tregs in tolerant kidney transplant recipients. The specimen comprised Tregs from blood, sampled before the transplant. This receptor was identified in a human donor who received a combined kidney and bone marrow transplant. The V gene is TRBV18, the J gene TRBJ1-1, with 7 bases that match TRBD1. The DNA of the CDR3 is TGTGCCAGCTCACCCCCATGGGACAGTGAAGCTTTCTTT. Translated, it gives CASSPPWDSEAFF.